This T cell receptor beta chain was profiled in a study of cytomegalovirus exposure and HLA in healthy donors (dated by TCRdb to about 2017). About the study as a whole: An earlier analysis of some 600 of the donors reported 250 to 300 Gb of sequence data and some 110 million unique TCR beta sequences obtained from about 180 million T cells. About 320 gigabases of sequencing data and tens of millions of unique TCR sequences were included in an early release covering several hundred HLA-typed donors. Of the 300 to 500 genotyped donors, less than 85% were placed in the genetic ancestry cluster associated with self-reported Caucasian donors. The study aimed to test whether signatures of past pathogen exposure could be identified by cataloging public T cell receptors. The study profiled the T cell repertoires of hundreds of subjects by immunosequencing and related them to cytomegalovirus serostatus. Besides the first cohort of under 700 subjects, a separate validation cohort made up of some 110 different subjects was used. The study combined high-throughput TCR immunosequencing, statistical association of individual TCRs with disease status, and machine learning to predict cytomegalovirus infection status. A later analysis re-examined previously published TCR beta repertoires from over 500 donors and added high-resolution HLA genotyping to investigate patterns of TCR occurrence. The later analysis used no new phenotypic data to find candidate immune exposures, relying instead on TCR beta sequences and their occurrence across donors. An earlier analysis of roughly 580 of the donors used high-throughput TCR beta sequencing to judge whether each TCR beta V gene segment behaved as functional or pseudogenic. Donor age, sex, ethnicity and CMV serostatus were compiled alongside the repertoire data. A later genetic analysis used genome-wide SNP genotypes for about 60% of the 666 donors, treating that subset as a discovery cohort. Every discovery cohort repertoire had been produced on one sequencing platform. Both class I and class II loci were covered by HLA typing, at four-digit resolution. The number of typed donors differed by locus: about 629-630 for A, B, C, DRB1 and DQB1; approximately 520 for DQA1; around 610 for DPA1; and roughly 490 for DPB1. About five DR-DQ haplotypes were treated as single units for association and clustering because of strong linkage in the cohort. Among about 370 genotyped donors of the cohort, an average of around 250,000 unique TCR beta nucleotide sequences was sequenced per donor, of which 15% to 20% were non-productive. Findings and caveats that apply to the study as a whole: Most TCR sequences were seen in very few donors, while some public TCRs were found in many individuals. Assigning TCR associations to individual alleles was difficult when HLA alleles, especially DR and DQ, strongly co-occurred. The earlier analysis of some 560 of the donors excluded 15 to 20 rarely observed V segments, including chromosome 9 orphons, because counts were too low. A cluster of highly shared sequence variants was judged likely to be a technical artifact of the sequencing pipeline. In vitro tests confirmed that three of the cytomegalovirus-associated TCR beta chains recognize cytomegalovirus antigens. Compared with the roughly 700-donor mean, donors in an Asian-associated ancestry cluster had fewer N-insertions in productive TCRs, according to a later genetic analysis. A later analysis found that HLA-associated TCR beta chains were more clonally expanded and had lower generation probabilities than equally common non-associated chains. V-gene and J-gene trimming of TCR beta chains was associated with a missense DCLRE1C variant in a later genetic analysis, and the association was replicated in an independent cohort. In both the original and validation cohorts, the classifier was reported to diagnose cytomegalovirus status with high specificity and sensitivity. The study listed approximately 160 TCR beta chains as associated with cytomegalovirus. In a later analysis, TCR association rates were found to vary across HLA loci, with the most associated TCRs seen for DRB1 alleles and the fewest for HLA-C alleles. Roughly uniform sequencing depth across donors was assumed in presence/absence analyses, although this assumption may not hold. A later analysis associated roughly 17,000 TCR beta sequences with specific HLA alleles at a false discovery rate of 0.05. Because the 87-base-pair reads could not distinguish some IMGT-functional V segments, including TRBV6-2 and TRBV6-3, those segments were excluded. Correlated functional status among segregating V segments might be attributable to linkage disequilibrium, but an unknown experimental factor could not be ruled out. Because some donors lacked HLA typing at each locus, the association tests relied only on the typed subset. Several of the top co-occurrence clusters appeared to be linked to parvovirus B19, influenza, CMV and Epstein-Barr virus, according to a later analysis. According to a later analysis, most CMV-associated TCR beta chains appeared to be HLA-restricted, and the HLA associations seemed to be driven largely by CMV exposure. Broadly in line with IMGT annotations, most TCR beta V segments showed up in productive rearrangements about 87% or about 30% of the time in an earlier analysis of 587 of the donors. It was suggested by the authors that the approach could potentially be generalized to other disease states and immunological phenotypes. A further reported finding was that TCR beta sequences accurately predicted the HLA-A and HLA-B alleles for most subjects in the first cohort. The cohort was sequenced for TCR beta chains only, and without alpha or paired-chain data the features that could be detected were limited. The only immune exposure information available for the cohort was CMV serostatus.

The cohort was made up of under 800 healthy bone marrow donors. At the time of sampling, all cohort members were nominally healthy, though unrecorded immune exposures were likely present. The donor was CMV seropositive and belonged to the group of about 290 seropositive cohort members. Every donor gave a peripheral blood sample, and the peripheral blood mononuclear cells from that sample were used for TCR beta sequencing. Genomic DNA extraction from the blood cell samples was performed with the Qiagen DNeasy Blood Extraction Kit. This clone was observed once. Its antigen is still unknown. The sample holds no much larger clone one base away, and base qualities are not on file. The CDR3 runs 17 residues from the cysteine to the phenylalanine. CDR3 DNA is the only sequence kept; it has 51 bases, read in frame from the first base. For CDR1 and CDR2, the germline V gene (reference sequence) lists LNHDA and SQIVND. Between the V and J ends, shortened by 5 bases and 1 base respectively, the junction contains 17 bases.

To prepare the library, the immunoSEQ multiplex PCR assay was applied. For the multiplex PCR, a mixture combining 60 forward primers for TCR Vbeta segments and 13 reverse primers for TCR Jbeta segments was used. The CDR3 region of rearranged TCR beta genes was amplified from genomic DNA with a multiplex PCR assay. Amplified TCR beta libraries were sequenced as 87-base-pair reads on the Illumina HiSeq System. Under the source paper's analysis protocol: A later analysis tallied tens of millions of unique TCR beta chains across the 700 or so repertoires, and approximately 12 million of those chains were shared by two or more donors. To remove PCR and sequencing errors, raw reads were error-corrected and collapsed into unique sequences using a nearest-neighbor algorithm that merged closely related sequences. To assign V, D and J gene segments, CDR3 sequences were aligned to IMGT reference sequences. Each retained sequence needed at least a six-nucleotide match to both a V gene segment and a J gene segment. Rearrangements were classified as productive when the CDR3 lacked stop codons and remained in frame with V and J, and all other rearrangements were classified as non-productive. CDR3 was defined according to IMGT convention as the region running from the second conserved V-encoded cysteine to the conserved J-encoded phenylalanine. The earlier analysis of about 560 of the donors excluded any sequence lacking an unambiguous match to a single V gene segment. An earlier analysis of 550 to 650 of the donors classified V segments as functional when productive rearrangements were above 56.7% and as segregating when the standard deviation between donors was above 5%. To diagnose cytomegalovirus status from the catalog of TCR beta chain sequences, a statistical classification framework was built. In a later analysis, V and J genes were assigned by comparing TCR nucleotide sequences against IMGT/GENE-DB human TR gene sequences. A later analysis assigned CDR3 sequences and most-parsimonious VDJ recombination scenarios with the TCRdist pipeline. A later analysis defined each TCR beta chain by its CDR3 amino acid sequence plus V-gene family, and excluded reads lacking a unique V-gene family. In a later analysis, fewer than 600 highly shared, low-generation-probability nucleotide sequences were removed to address suspected cross-contamination and a sequencing artifact. For each public chain, a later analysis derived a clonal expansion index from normalized ranks of inferred template counts within each repertoire. In a later analysis, generation probabilities were computed with a VDJ recombination model fitted to out-of-frame rearrangements, and the resulting probabilities were checked against IGoR. Hypergeometric tests were used in a later analysis to score TCR-TCR, TCR-HLA and TCR-CMV co-occurrence, with a repertoire-size bias correction applied to the TCR pairs. False discovery rates were estimated in a later analysis by permuting HLA or CMV assignments 20 times. In a later analysis, co-occurring TCRs were grouped using DBSCAN, with TCRdist sequence similarity added in when clustering inside HLA-allele-positive subsets. Repertoires with fewer than 30,000 or more than 120,000 public chains were left out of co-occurrence clustering, as were a few repertoires with anomalous nucleotide sharing. TCRdb limited this immuneACCESS table to in-frame rearrangements with V and J called. A share of clones is missing; checked studies link under half to unresolved V genes, and the rest is unexplained. For V, J and clone size, that table is used; D and trimming come from the DNA. The sample contains more than 150,000 clones, 65% to 80% of them found a single time. Under 2.5% of the sample is taken by the ten largest.

What was sequenced was PBMCs. The receptor's source is a woman under 40 in good health and CMV-seropositive. Recombination connected TRBV19 to TRBJ2-2; the D gene is perhaps TRBD1, on 7 matching bases. The DNA sequence is given as TGTGCCAGTAGTGGGAGGAGAGGGACAGTGAACACCGGGGAGCTGTTTTTT. Its protein is CASSGRRGTVNTGELFF. The CDR3 plus the reference TRBV19 and TRBJ2-2 genes for the other parts give the full variable domain: DGGITQSPKYLFRKEGQNVTLSCEQNLNHDAMYWYRQDPGQGLRLIYYSQIVNDFQKGDIAEGYSVSREKKESFPLTVTSAQKNPTAFYLCASSGRRGTVNTGELFFGEGSRLTVL.